The clone carrying this T cell receptor beta chain was observed at least ten times. The size of this beta chain means little, since it is a stray read in a library made for alpha chains. TCRdb redid the calling of the 5' RACE reads with MiXCR, one entry per CDR3 protein. This table holds under 10,000 distinct CDR3 sequences, under 4% found once. The data are from a study of spatial heterogeneity in lung cancer. Time point defined: blood taken at disease recurrence. Unsorted whole RNA samples from tumor, nontumor lung or frozen PBMC were sequenced. V was clipped by 4 bases and J by 2 bases; unmatched bases: 2. In germline, CDR1 is SGHNT, CDR2 YYREEE (reference sequence). The CDR3 loop spans 16 amino acids.

The sequence was obtained from a female donor with early-stage non-small cell lung cancer. This material consisted of PBMCs, taken at recurrence. The chain carries TRBV5-4 and TRBJ2-1; 14 bases match TRBD2. CDR3 nucleotide sequence: TGTGCCAGCAGCGTGGGACTAGCGGGGGCCTACAATGAGCAGTTCTTC. Protein sequence: CASSVGLAGAYNEQFF.